This T cell receptor (beta chain) was retrieved from a study of blood T cell repertoires in COVID-19. Across the whole study: Specimens from acute and convalescent COVID-19 originated in the United States, Italy and Spain. Sources were T cells, B-cell-depleted T cells, or PBMCs; the material itself was cDNA or gDNA.

This CDR3 spans 16 amino acids. The ends lost 3 bases at V and 5 bases at J; junction bases unmatched: 8. Germline loops: CDR1 MNHEY, CDR2 SMNVEV (reference sequence). Source study methods: From reference gene primer amplification, estimates of nucleated cell counts were derived. The method was immunoSEQ multiplex PCR; TCRdb's version includes in-frame clones alone and lacks a portion of them. Clonal size and the V and J genes are those of that table, whereas D and trimming came from the DNA. The sample contains 200,000 or so clones, over 75% of which appear only once. This clone has only one observation.

V gene TRBV27 combines with J gene TRBJ2-2, with 8 bases aligning to TRBD2. The sequenced sample was peripheral blood. This receptor was taken from a man older than 75 with acute or convalescent COVID-19. The CDR3 is CASSFNWLAGTGELFF. CDR3 DNA: TGTGCCAGCAGTTTCAATTGGCTAGCGGGTACCGGGGAGCTGTTTTTT.